A single sample gave rise to the 14 T cell receptor beta chains below, sequenced in a study of blood T cell repertoires in COVID-19. Sequencing was performed with immunoSEQ multiplex PCR; in TCRdb, only in-frame clones are kept and a portion is missing. Among under 140,000 clones listed, more than 75% were seen once. Material: peripheral blood. The source is a woman between 50 and 59 years old with acute or convalescent COVID-19.

This chain connects TRBV10-3 to TRBJ2-7, with D possibly matching TRBD2 (7 bases). CDR1 and CDR2 from the germline V gene are ENHRY and SYGVKD. V lost 4 bases and J lost 5, with 24 bases in between. This CDR3 comprises 17 residues. The CDR3 here is CAISGALKGGGLHEQYF. The CDR3 bases are TGTGCCATCAGTGGGGCCCTTAAGGGGGGAGGGCTGCACGAGCAGTACTTC.

The V and J genes are TRBV5-5 and TRBJ2-3, with 8 bases lining up with TRBD2. V was clipped by 0 bases and J by 1 base; unmatched bases: 13. The CDR3 totals 19 residues. Germline V gene lookup returns CDR1 SGHKS and CDR2 YYEKEE (reference sequence). The CDR3 sequence is CASSLVPAGVRTGTDTQYF. The CDR3 DNA reads TGTGCCAGCAGCTTGGTCCCAGCGGGAGTGCGCACTGGCACAGATACGCAGTATTTT.

The chain has TRBV5-4 and TRBJ2-1; no reliable D call. The V and J ends lost 4 bases and 2 bases respectively, with 7 bases between them. Per germline, CDR1 SGHNT and CDR2 YYREEE (reference sequence). The length of the CDR3 is 13 residues. CDR3 region: CASSAEAYNEQFF. CDR3 nucleotide sequence: TGTGCCAGCAGCGCAGAGGCCTACAATGAGCAGTTCTTC.

The chain employs TRBV20-1 and TRBJ2-1; D remains ambiguous. The CDR3 covers 11 residues. CDR1 is DFQATT, CDR2 SNEGSKA, per germline (reference sequence). Between the trimmed V and J ends, which lost 5 bases and 5 bases, there was a span of 7 bases. The CDR3, as DNA: TGCAGTGCTCCTAAACACAATGAGCAGTTCTTC. It encodes CSAPKHNEQFF.

The chain is built from TRBV10-3 and TRBJ2-1, with 8 bases lining up with TRBD1. The CDR3 is made up of 13 amino acids. CDR1 and CDR2 (germline): ENHRY, SYGVKD. Losses at the gene ends were 8 bases for V and 7 bases for J; bases not matched to a gene: 7. The CDR3 loop is CAIGQGLKNEQFF. In nucleotides, the CDR3 is TGTGCCATCGGACAGGGACTCAAAAATGAGCAGTTCTTC.

This chain joins TRBV2 and TRBJ2-2; D is perhaps TRBD1 (5 bases). The CDR3 extends over 15 amino acids. CDR1 and CDR2 (germline): SNHLY, FYNNEI. Between the trimmed V and J ends, which lost 7 bases and 4 bases, there was a span of 16 bases. The CDR3 region is CASNPRQFLTGELFF. DNA for the CDR3: TGTGCCAGCAACCCCCGACAGTTTCTCACCGGGGAGCTGTTTTTT.

This clone has more than one count but fewer than ten. The rearrangement links TRBV19 to TRBJ1-2; 10 bases fit TRBD1. The CDR3 length is 15 residues. The trim removed 6 bases at V and 0 bases at J, leaving 4 bases unmatched. Germline CDR1 is LNHDA and CDR2 is SQIVND (reference sequence). DNA for the CDR3: TGTGCCAGTAGGGACAGGGGGGTTGCTAACTATGGCTACACCTTC. Translation: CASRDRGVANYGYTF. The full variable domain, rest sourced from reference TRBV19 and TRBJ1-2, is DGGITQSPKYLFRKEGQNVTLSCEQNLNHDAMYWYRQDPGQGLRLIYYSQIVNDFQKGDIAEGYSVSREKKESFPLTVTSAQKNPTAFYLCASRDRGVANYGYTFGSGTRLTVV.

Only one count was recorded for this clone. This sequence joins TRBV2 and TRBJ2-3; 9 nucleotides align to TRBD2. From germline, CDR1 is SNHLY and CDR2 FYNNEI. This CDR3 contains 15 residues. V gave up 5 bases and J gave up 6 bases; unmatched junction bases: 9. The CDR3 protein is CASSFLAGTSDTQYF. The CDR3 nucleotides read TGTGCCAGCAGTTTCCTAGCGGGAACCTCCGATACGCAGTATTTT.

The V and J genes are TRBV19 and TRBJ2-3; tentative D call: TRBD2 (6 bases). The CDR3 length is 13 residues. CDR1 is LNHDA, CDR2 SQIVND, per germline (reference sequence). V dropped 6 bases and J dropped 4 bases, with 11 bases sitting between them. CDR3 sequence reads: CASRTASADTQYF. The CDR3 DNA reads TGTGCCAGTAGGACTGCTAGCGCAGATACGCAGTATTTT.

V is TRBV18 and J is TRBJ1-6; no clear D gene. Germline V gene sequence: CDR1 KGHSH, CDR2 LQKENI. V lost 4 bases, J lost 5 bases, and 9 bases lay in between. CDR3 length: 14 residues. CDR3 in DNA: TGTGCCAGCTCACTCCACCCGGATAATTCACCCCTCCACTTT. This translates into CASSLHPDNSPLHF.

V is TRBV19 and J is TRBJ1-5, with 8 positions matching TRBD1. The length of the CDR3 is 16 residues. V gave up 4 bases and J gave up 5 bases; unmatched junction bases: 10. The germline V gene encodes CDR1 LNHDA and CDR2 SQIVND (reference sequence). In DNA form, the CDR3 reads TGTGCCAGTAGTAGGGGACAGGTACGAGCCTATCAGCCCCAGCATTTT. Protein product: CASSRGQVRAYQPQHF.

This clone was seen only once. This chain joins TRBV6-1 and TRBJ2-1, with 15 bases lining up with TRBD2. CDR1 is MNHNS, CDR2 SASEGT, per germline. V was pared by 3 bases and J by 7 bases, with 4 bases of the junction left unmatched. This CDR3 is built from 16 residues. The CDR3 loop reads CASSEKGTSGRNEQFF. As DNA, the CDR3 is TGTGCCAGCAGTGAGAAAGGGACTAGCGGGAGGAATGAGCAGTTCTTC.

This chain connects TRBV5-1 to TRBJ2-1, with a possible D match to TRBD2 (5 bases). The germline V gene encodes CDR1 SGHRS and CDR2 YFSETQ. V was cut by 5 bases and J by 5 bases, with 11 bases left in between. The CDR3 has 13 amino acids. The CDR3, as DNA: TGCGCCAGCAGTATAAGCGGACACAATGAGCAGTTCTTC. It translates to CASSISGHNEQFF.

The chain joins TRBV7-8 to TRBJ2-7, with D possibly being TRBD1 (6 bases). Germline CDR1 is SGHVS and CDR2 is FQNEAQ. The CDR3 totals 13 residues. The V and J ends lost 1 base and 4 bases respectively, with 8 bases between them. DNA of the CDR3: TGTGCCAGCAGCTTAGACAGGGCTTACGAGCAGTACTTC. It translates to CASSLDRAYEQYF.